This T cell receptor beta chain was retrieved from a study of T-cell reconstitution after alpha-beta-depleted transplantation in children. Remarks on this clonotype: A read error may explain this, as a much larger clone is one base away.

The V gene's germline CDR1 is SGHRS and CDR2 YFSETQ. This CDR3 region has 17 residues. Unique molecular identifiers were built into the TCRbeta library. TCRdb re-analysed the PCR reads in MiXCR, keeping a single row per CDR3 protein. This sample has some 200,000 distinct CDR3 sequences; approximately 9.8% occur once, and the top ten carry about 4.8%. This sequence originates from a human donor who donated a stem cell graft to a child with SCID. The chain joins TRBV5-1 to TRBJ2-1, with a tentative D call TRBD2 (6 bases). The sample in question was PBMCs from the stem cell graft donor, obtained from the stem cell graft. In nucleotides, the CDR3 is TGCGCCGGCAGCTTGGAAGCGTACCGGGGGAGGTACAATGAGCAGTTCTTC. Encoded protein: CAGSLEAYRGRYNEQFF.